The entry below gives a single T cell receptor beta chain sequence along with its context. Donors, healthy HIV-negative adults, lacked recent acute infections or vaccinations. Produced via immunoSEQ multiplex PCR; TCRdb's table is partial and in-frame only. The table records under 2,500,000 clones, 95% of them present only once. This entry belongs to a study of shared clonotypes between healthy human individuals. V was pared by 0 bases and J by 5 bases, with 7 bases between. This CDR3 is 14 amino acids long. Germline CDR1 and CDR2: LGHNA and YSLEER. This sequence joins TRBV4-3 and TRBJ2-2, with no clear D. The clonotype comes from a man between 18 and 29 years old in good health. The material sequenced was naive CD4+ T cells sorted from blood. Subset defined: CD45RA+ positively selected. The CDR3 DNA reads TGCGCCAGCAGCCAAGAGTGGATGACCGGGGAGCTGTTTTTT. Amino acids: CASSQEWMTGELFF.